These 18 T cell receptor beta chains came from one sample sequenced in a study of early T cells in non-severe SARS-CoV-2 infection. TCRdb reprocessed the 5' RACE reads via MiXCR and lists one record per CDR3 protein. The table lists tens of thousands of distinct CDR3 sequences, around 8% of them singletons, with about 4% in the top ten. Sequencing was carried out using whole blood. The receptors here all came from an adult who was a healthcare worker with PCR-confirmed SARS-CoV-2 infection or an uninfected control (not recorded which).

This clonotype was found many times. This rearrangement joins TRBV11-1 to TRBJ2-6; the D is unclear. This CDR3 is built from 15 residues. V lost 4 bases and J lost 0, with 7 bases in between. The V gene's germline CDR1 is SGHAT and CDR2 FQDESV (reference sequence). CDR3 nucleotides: TGTGCCAGCAGCTATGGGGACTCTGGGGCCAACGTCCTGACTTTC. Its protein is CASSYGDSGANVLTF.

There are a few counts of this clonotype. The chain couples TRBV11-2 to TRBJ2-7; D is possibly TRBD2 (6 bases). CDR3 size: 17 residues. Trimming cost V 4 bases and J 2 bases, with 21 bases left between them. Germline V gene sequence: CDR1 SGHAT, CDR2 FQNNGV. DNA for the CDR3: TGTGCCAGCAGCTCCCTTCATGGGAGGTTGGAAACCTACGAGCAGTACTTC. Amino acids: CASSSLHGRLETYEQYF.

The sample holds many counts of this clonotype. The CDR3 region is CASSEGQNYEQYF. CDR3 in DNA: TGTGCCAGCTCGGAGGGACAGAACTACGAGCAGTACTTC. This chain uses TRBV18 with TRBJ2-7; D might be TRBD1 (7 bases). The CDR3 has 13 amino acids. Germline lookup yields CDR1 KGHSH and CDR2 LQKENI. V shed 6 bases and J shed 3 bases, with 12 bases lying between them. Together with reference TRBV18 and TRBJ2-7, the CDR3 gives the full variable domain: NAGVMQNPRHLVRRRGQEARLRCSPMKGHSHVYWYRQLPEEGLKFMVYLQKENIIDESGMPKERFSAEFPKEGPSILRIQQVVRGDSAAYFCASSEGQNYEQYFGPGTRLTVT.

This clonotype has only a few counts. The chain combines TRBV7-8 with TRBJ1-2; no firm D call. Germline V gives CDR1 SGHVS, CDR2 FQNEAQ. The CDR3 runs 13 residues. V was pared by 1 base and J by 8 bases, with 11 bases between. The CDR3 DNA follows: TGTGCCAGCAGCTTAGAGGGATCGCTAGGCTACACCTTC. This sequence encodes CASSLEGSLGYTF.

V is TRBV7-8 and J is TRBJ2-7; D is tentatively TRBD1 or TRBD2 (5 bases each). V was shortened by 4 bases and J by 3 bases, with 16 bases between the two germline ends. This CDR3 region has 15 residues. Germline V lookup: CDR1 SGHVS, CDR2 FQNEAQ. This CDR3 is CASSSPGTLIYEQYF. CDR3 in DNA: TGTGCCAGCAGCTCCCCTGGGACGCTCATCTACGAGCAGTACTTC.

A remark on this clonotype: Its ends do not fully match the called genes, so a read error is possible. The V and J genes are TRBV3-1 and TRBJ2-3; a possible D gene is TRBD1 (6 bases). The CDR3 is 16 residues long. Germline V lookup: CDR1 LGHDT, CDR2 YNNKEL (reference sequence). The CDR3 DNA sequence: TGTGCCAGCAGCGCCTTGGGGGCCTACGGCACGGATACGCAGTATTTT. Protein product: CASSALGAYGTDTQYF.

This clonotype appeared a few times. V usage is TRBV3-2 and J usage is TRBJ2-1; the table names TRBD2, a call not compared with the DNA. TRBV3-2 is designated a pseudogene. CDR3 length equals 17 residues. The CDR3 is CASGLAGGRGVYNEQFF. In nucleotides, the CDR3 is TGTGCCAGCGGACTAGCGGGAGGCCGGGGGGTCTACAATGAGCAGTTCTTC.

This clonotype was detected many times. In DNA, the CDR3 is TGTGCCAGCAGCGTAACCCTAGCCAAAAACATTCAGTACTTC. This translates into CASSVTLAKNIQYF. This chain uses TRBV5-5 with TRBJ2-4, with D unclear. Trimming pared 4 bases from V and 0 bases from J, leaving 8 bases between. The CDR3 spans 14 residues. In germline, CDR1 is SGHKS, CDR2 YYEKEE (reference sequence).

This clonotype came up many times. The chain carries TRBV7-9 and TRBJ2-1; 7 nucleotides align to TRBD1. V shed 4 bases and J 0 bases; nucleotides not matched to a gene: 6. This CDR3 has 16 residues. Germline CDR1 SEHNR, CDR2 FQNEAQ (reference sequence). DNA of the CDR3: TGTGCCAGCAGCTCATCCGGGACAGACTCCTACAATGAGCAGTTCTTC. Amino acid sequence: CASSSSGTDSYNEQFF.

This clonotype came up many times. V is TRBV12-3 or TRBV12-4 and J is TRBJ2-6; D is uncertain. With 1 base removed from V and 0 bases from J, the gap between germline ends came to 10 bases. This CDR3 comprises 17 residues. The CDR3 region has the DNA TGTGCCAGCAGTTTAGTGACGGCTCTCTCTGGGGCCAACGTCCTGACTTTC. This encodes CASSLVTALSGANVLTF.

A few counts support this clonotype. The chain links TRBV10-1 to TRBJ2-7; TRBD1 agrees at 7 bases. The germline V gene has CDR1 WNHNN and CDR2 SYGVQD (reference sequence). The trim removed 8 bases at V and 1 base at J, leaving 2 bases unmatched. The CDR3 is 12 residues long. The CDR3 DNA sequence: TGCGCCAGCTCGACAGGGTCCTACGAGCAGTACTTC. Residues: CASSTGSYEQYF.

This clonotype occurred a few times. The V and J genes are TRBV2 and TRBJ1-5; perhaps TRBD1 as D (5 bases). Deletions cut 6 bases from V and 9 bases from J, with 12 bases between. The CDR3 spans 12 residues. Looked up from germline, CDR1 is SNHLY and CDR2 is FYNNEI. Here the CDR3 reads CASRGTALPQHF. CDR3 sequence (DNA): TGTGCCAGCAGGGGGACCGCGCTGCCCCAGCATTTT. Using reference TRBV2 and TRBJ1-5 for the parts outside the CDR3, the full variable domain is EPEVTQTPSHQVTQMGQEVILRCVPISNHLYFYWYRQILGQKVEFLVSFYNNEISEKSEIFDDQFSVERPDGSNFTLKIRSTKLEDSAMYFCASRGTALPQHFGDGTRLSIL.

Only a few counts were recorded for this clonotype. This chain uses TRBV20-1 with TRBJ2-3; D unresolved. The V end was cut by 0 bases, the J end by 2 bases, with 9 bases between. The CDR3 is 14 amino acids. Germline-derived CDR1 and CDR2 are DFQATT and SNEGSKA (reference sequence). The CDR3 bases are TGCAGTGCTAGAGATGCGCAAACCACAGATACGCAGTATTTT. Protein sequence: CSARDAQTTDTQYF.

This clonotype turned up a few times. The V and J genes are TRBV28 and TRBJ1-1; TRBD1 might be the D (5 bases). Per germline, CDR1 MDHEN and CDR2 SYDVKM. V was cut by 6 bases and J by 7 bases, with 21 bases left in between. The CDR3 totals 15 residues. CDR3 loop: CASRPRDRNSFEAFF. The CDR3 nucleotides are TGTGCCAGCAGACCACGAGACAGAAACTCATTTGAAGCTTTCTTT.

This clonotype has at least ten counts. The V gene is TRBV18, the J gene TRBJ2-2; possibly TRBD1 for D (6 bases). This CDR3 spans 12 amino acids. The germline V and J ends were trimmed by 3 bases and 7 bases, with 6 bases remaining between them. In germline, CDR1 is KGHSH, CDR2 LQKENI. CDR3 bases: TGTGCCAGCTCACCGGGACACGGGGAGCTGTTTTTT. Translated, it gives CASSPGHGELFF. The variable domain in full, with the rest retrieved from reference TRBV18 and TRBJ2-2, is NAGVMQNPRHLVRRRGQEARLRCSPMKGHSHVYWYRQLPEEGLKFMVYLQKENIIDESGMPKERFSAEFPKEGPSILRIQQVVRGDSAAYFCASSPGHGELFFGEGSRLTVL.

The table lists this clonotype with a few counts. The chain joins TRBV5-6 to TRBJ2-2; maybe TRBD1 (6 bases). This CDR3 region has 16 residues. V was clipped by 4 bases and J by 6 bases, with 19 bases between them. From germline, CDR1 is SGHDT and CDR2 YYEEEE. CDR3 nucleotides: TGTGCCAGCAGCCAAGATAGGGCGGCAGGGGCCGGGGAGCTGTTTTTT. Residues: CASSQDRAAGAGELFF.

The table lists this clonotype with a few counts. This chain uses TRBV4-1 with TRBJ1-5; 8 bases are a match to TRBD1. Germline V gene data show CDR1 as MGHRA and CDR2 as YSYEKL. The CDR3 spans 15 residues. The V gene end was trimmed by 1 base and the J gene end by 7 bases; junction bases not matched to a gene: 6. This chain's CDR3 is CASSQAGTGRQPQHF. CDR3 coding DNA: TGCGCCAGCAGCCAAGCGGGGACAGGCCGCCAGCCCCAGCATTTT.

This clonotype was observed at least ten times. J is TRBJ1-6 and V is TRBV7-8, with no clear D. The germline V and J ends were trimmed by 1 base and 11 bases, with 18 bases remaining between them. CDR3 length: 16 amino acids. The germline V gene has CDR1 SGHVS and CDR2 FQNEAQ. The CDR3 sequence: CASSLEGWEIRPPLHF. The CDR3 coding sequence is TGTGCCAGCAGCTTAGAGGGATGGGAAATCCGTCCACCCCTCCACTTT.